This entry lists 16 T cell receptor beta chains sequenced from one sample in a study of cytotoxic CD8 clonotypes in ibrutinib-treated CLL. The assay was immunoSEQ multiplex PCR, and TCRdb's table has in-frame clones only and misses some. The table shows around 150,000 clones, with roughly 88% occurring only once. This specimen consisted of PBMCs, obtained at disease progression, from a patient treated with ibrutinib. Receptors were obtained from a human donor with chronic lymphocytic leukemia.

The gene calls are TRBV10-3 and TRBJ1-5; D remains unclear. V was clipped by 3 bases and J by 0 bases, with 6 bases between them. Germline V gene data show CDR1 as ENHRY and CDR2 as SYGVKD. The CDR3 has 14 residues. The CDR3 sequence: CAISEGNSNQPQHF. In nucleotides, the CDR3 is TGTGCCATCAGTGAAGGGAATAGCAATCAGCCCCAGCATTTT.

The chain combines TRBV29-1 with TRBJ2-7; D is undetermined. Trimming removed 5 bases at V and 4 bases at J, with 9 bases between. The CDR3 is 11 residues long. Germline V gives CDR1 SQVTM, CDR2 ANQGSEA. This CDR3 is CSVFLSYEQYF. The CDR3 nucleotides read TGCAGCGTTTTTCTTTCTTACGAGCAGTACTTC.

The chain combines TRBV7-6 with TRBJ1-1; D not certain. Trimming took off 2 bases at V and 0 bases at J, with 19 bases between the two ends. Germline V gene data show CDR1 as SGHVS and CDR2 as FNYEAQ. This CDR3 region has 18 residues. The CDR3: CASSLNRPGYAMNTEAFF. In nucleotides, the CDR3 is TGTGCCAGCAGCTTAAATCGTCCAGGCTACGCCATGAACACTGAAGCTTTCTTT.

The rearrangement joins TRBV4-2 to TRBJ2-7, with D tentatively TRBD1 (6 bases). This CDR3 contains 15 residues. The ends were cut back, 0 bases at V and 2 bases at J, with 11 bases in the middle. CDR1 and CDR2 (germline): LGHNA, YNFKEQ. CDR3 amino acids: CASSQEAGAPYEQYF. The CDR3 nucleotides read TGTGCCAGCAGCCAAGAAGCAGGGGCCCCCTACGAGCAGTACTTC.

The rearrangement joins TRBV5-8 to TRBJ2-5; the D gene is possibly TRBD2 (6 bases). Between the trimmed V and J ends, which lost 5 bases and 1 base, there was a span of 12 bases. CDR1 SGHTS and CDR2 YDEGEE come from the germline V gene. This CDR3 region has 14 residues. The CDR3 nucleotides read TGTGCCAGCAGGCGGGACGGAGTCCAAGAGACCCAGTACTTC. Protein: CASRRDGVQETQYF. The whole variable domain, filled in from reference TRBV5-8 and TRBJ2-5, reads EAGVTQSPTHLIKTRGQQATLRCSPISGHTSVYWYQQALGLGLQFLLWYDEGEERNRGNFPPRFSGRQFPNYSSELNVNALELEDSALYLCASRRDGVQETQYFGPGTRLLVL.

The chain has TRBV12-5 and TRBJ2-7, with D perhaps TRBD2 (7 bases). The CDR3 spans 15 residues. Germline CDR1 reads LGHNT; CDR2 reads FRNRAP. V was shortened by 5 bases and J by 2 bases, with 16 bases between the two germline ends. As DNA, the CDR3 is TGTGCTAGTGGTCCTCTAGGGGGGAGGGCCTACGAGCAGTACTTC. Protein: CASGPLGGRAYEQYF.

The chain employs TRBV29-1 and TRBJ2-7, with 10 bases lining up with TRBD1. The V and J ends lost 5 bases and 4 bases, in that order; junction bases with no gene match: 11. The length of the CDR3 is 15 residues. Germline V CDR1 and CDR2: SQVTM, ANQGSEA. CDR3 sequence: CSVRGGTGASYEQYF. CDR3 in DNA: TGCAGCGTTCGAGGAGGGACAGGGGCTTCGTACGAGCAGTACTTC.

The chain couples TRBV27 to TRBJ2-1; a possible D gene is TRBD2 (6 bases). This CDR3 region has 14 residues. Germline lookup yields CDR1 MNHEY and CDR2 SMNVEV (reference sequence). The V gene lost 7 bases and the J gene lost 4 bases, with 14 bases spanning the gap. CDR3 nucleotide sequence: TGTGCCAGCACTTCACCTAGCGATTACAATGAGCAGTTCTTC. Protein sequence: CASTSPSDYNEQFF.

This sequence joins TRBV6-1 and TRBJ2-7, with 10 bases identical to TRBD2. The ends lost 7 bases at V and 2 bases at J; junction bases unmatched: 8. There are 15 residues in the CDR3. Germline CDR1 and CDR2: MNHNS and SASEGT. The CDR3 DNA is TGTGCCAGCATCAAACTAGCGGGACCCACCTACGAGCAGTACTTC. Amino acids: CASIKLAGPTYEQYF.

This sequence joins TRBV6-5 and TRBJ2-7; 10 nucleotides align to TRBD2. In germline, CDR1 is MNHEY, CDR2 SVGAGI. The CDR3 runs to 16 residues. The trim removed 4 bases at V and 1 base at J, leaving 7 bases unmatched. The chain's CDR3 is CASSSGLAVRSYEQYF. CDR3 coding DNA: TGTGCCAGCAGTTCCGGACTAGCGGTAAGGTCCTACGAGCAGTACTTC.

The chain is built from TRBV28 and TRBJ2-7; the D is unclear. CDR1 and CDR2 from the germline V gene are MDHEN and SYDVKM. Trimming removed 4 bases from V and 6 bases from J, with 10 bases in between. The CDR3 loop spans 12 amino acids. Here the CDR3 reads CASSYTPSEQYF. CDR3 in DNA: TGTGCCAGCAGTTACACCCCATCCGAGCAGTACTTC.

The genes are TRBV28 and TRBJ1-1, with a weak D call TRBD1 (5 bases). The germline CDR1 and CDR2 sequences are MDHEN and SYDVKM. CDR3 size: 14 residues. V gave up 5 bases and J gave up 6 bases, with 16 bases separating them. The CDR3 protein is CASSVMGGVAEAFF. DNA for the CDR3: TGTGCCAGCAGTGTCATGGGGGGGGTCGCTGAAGCTTTCTTT.

CDR3 nucleotide sequence: TGTGCCAGCAGCTTGGCCCCCCGCCGCCAGATGGTATCCTACGAGCAGTACTTC. Its translation: CASSLAPRRQMVSYEQYF. This chain joins TRBV5-7 and TRBJ2-7; D remains ambiguous. TRBV5-7 has ORF status, its function being uncertain. The CDR3 loop spans 18 amino acids. V lost 0 bases, J lost 1 base, and 20 bases lay in between.

The chain recombines TRBV27 with TRBJ2-4; TRBD2 matches at 9 bases. The ends lost 3 bases at V and 0 bases at J; junction bases unmatched: 12. The germline V gene has CDR1 MNHEY and CDR2 SMNVEV (reference sequence). The CDR3 has 19 residues. The CDR3 spells CASSFLREGHGLAKNIQYF. For the CDR3, the DNA is TGTGCCAGCAGTTTTTTGCGGGAGGGCCACGGACTAGCCAAAAACATTCAGTACTTC.

The genes are TRBV7-2 and TRBJ1-5, with 8 bases that match TRBD1. This CDR3 comprises 15 residues. The V gene end was trimmed by 4 bases and the J gene end by 2 bases; junction bases not matched to a gene: 4. Germline values: CDR1 SGHTA, CDR2 FQGNSA. In nucleotides, the CDR3 is TGTGCCAGCAGCTGGTCGACAGGGGGCAATCAGCCCCAGCATTTT. Translated, it gives CASSWSTGGNQPQHF.

This clone has just a few counts. V gene TRBV7-9 combines with J gene TRBJ2-7, with TRBD2 matching 12 bases. The junction had 15 bases not matched to a gene; V was cut back by 2 bases and J by 7 bases. The germline gives CDR1 SEHNR, CDR2 FQNEAQ (reference sequence). This CDR3 has 18 residues. The CDR3: CASSLPFRLAGAQGEQYF. The CDR3 bases are TGTGCCAGCAGCTTACCATTTAGACTAGCGGGAGCTCAGGGAGAGCAGTACTTC.